This is a list of T cell receptor beta chains from one sample in a study of T cell repertoires in cytomegalovirus infection. TCRdb re-derived calls from the reads in MiXCR, one entry per CDR3 protein. The data hold about 740,000 distinct CDR3 sequences, with roughly 36% observed a single time. The material sequenced was PBMCs. These receptors originate from a human donor in good health (CMV status not recorded). Some clones in this sample may be carry-over from other donors' samples. The CDR3 runs from the conserved cysteine through the conserved F or W. The D gene is left open where the match is weak. Some rows have no size entry. The others give once, few or many, or a class for an expanded clone.

-	-	TRBV9	TRBJ1-1	CASSVGSGPNTEAFF	TGTGCCAGCAGCGTAGGGTCAGGACCGAACACTGAAGCTTTCTTT
-	-	TRBV19	TRBJ2-1	CASSIVWGEQFF	TGTGCCAGTAGTATCGTGTGGGGTGAGCAGTTCTTC
TRBD2	many	TRBV6-6	TRBJ2-7	CASSYSGGPYEQYF	TGTGCCAGCAGCTATAGCGGGGGCCCCTACGAGCAGTACTTC
-	-	TRBV7-2	TRBJ2-7	CASSLAGQQTYEQYF	TGTGCCAGCAGCTTAGCTGGACAGCAGACCTACGAGCAGTACTTC
-	-	TRBV20-1	TRBJ2-7	CSALSGVPSSYEQYF	TGCAGTGCCCTATCTGGCGTCCCGAGCTCCTACGAGCAGTACTTC
-	-	TRBV7-2	TRBJ2-3	CGSSLEGTDTQYF	TGTGGCAGCAGCTTAGAGGGCACGGATACGCAGTATTTT
-	few	TRBV6-6	TRBJ2-2	CASSYSRDPRSGELFF	TGTGCCAGCAGTTACTCGAGGGACCCCAGGTCCGGGGAGCTGTTTTTT
-	many	TRBV7-7	TRBJ1-1	CASSLGPNAPEAFF	TGTGCTAGCAGCTTAGGTCCCAACGCCCCTGAAGCTTTCTTT
-	many	TRBV12-3/TRBV12-4	TRBJ1-6	CASSSGGSNSPLHF	TGTGCCAGCAGTTCGGGGGGGTCGAATTCACCCCTCCACTTT
-	-	TRBV6-6	TRBJ2-1	CASSYSMSTGPNNEQFF	TGTGCCAGCAGTTACTCAATGTCAACCGGGCCGAACAATGAGCAGTTCTTC
-	many	TRBV28	TRBJ1-2	CASRTTRRYGYTF	TGTGCCAGCAGGACGACACGGCGCTATGGCTACACCTTC
-	many	TRBV28	TRBJ2-6	CASCGGANVLTF	TGTGCCAGCTGTGGTGGGGCCAACGTCCTGACTTTC
-	few	TRBV10-3	TRBJ2-3	CAINPRGGTDTQYF	TGTGCCATCAATCCCAGGGGGGGGACAGATACGCAGTATTTT
TRBD2	-	TRBV20-1	TRBJ2-3	CSASGLAGASTDTQYF	TGCAGTGCTTCCGGACTAGCGGGGGCTAGCACAGATACGCAGTATTTT
TRBD1	-	TRBV28	TRBJ1-2	CASSRTGEGYTF	TGTGCCAGCAGTCGGACAGGGGAGGGCTACACCTTC
-	few	TRBV11-2	TRBJ2-7	CASSRSPYEQYF	TGTGCCAGCTCGCGATCCCCCTACGAGCAGTACTTC